These 32 T cell receptor beta chains came from one sample sequenced in a study of regulatory T cells in long-lasting Graves disease (TCRdb year 2021). The sample's time point label, in plain terms: persistent/refractory GD, antithyroid drugs over 5 years with positive TRAb. For both TCR sequencing and RNA sequencing, RNA was extracted from PBMCs in TRIzol. Libraries were built with multiplex PCR. Sequencing took place on an Illumina HiSeq 4000. iRepertoire HTBI primers and Arm-PCR amplification of CDR3 regions were used to construct TCR beta libraries. The public reads were reprocessed in TCRdb via fastp at Q25 and MiXCR, keeping in-frame beta chains. Every distinct CDR3 protein forms one entry, paired with its most common genes and DNA. This sample gives hundreds of thousands of distinct CDR3 sequences in total; over 20% of them show up just once. The ten largest clones represent more than 13% of the sample.

Sequencing used peripheral blood mononuclear cells (PBMCs), obtained when the disease was refractory, from a patient treated with antithyroid drugs. The origin of the receptors is a female donor with Graves disease.

This chain links TRBV7-9 with TRBJ1-5; tentatively, D is TRBD1 (5 bases). This CDR3 is 17 amino acids long. Germline V gene sequence: CDR1 SEHNR, CDR2 FQNEAQ (reference sequence). V gave up 5 bases and J gave up 5 bases, with 22 bases separating them. CDR3 in DNA: TGTGCCAGCAGCACCGGGACGGCGAAAGCATCGGATCAGCCCCAGCATTTT. Amino acids: CASSTGTAKASDQPQHF.

This clonotype was detected only a few times. V gene TRBV2 combines with J gene TRBJ2-1; no reliable D call. V gave up 8 bases and J gave up 5 bases, with 10 bases separating them. This CDR3 has 12 residues. Per germline, CDR1 SNHLY and CDR2 FYNNEI. CDR3 sequence: CASAALNNEQFF. The CDR3, as DNA: TGTGCCAGCGCGGCCCTCAACAATGAGCAGTTCTTC.

The chain employs TRBV5-6 and TRBJ1-2; D may be TRBD1 (5 bases). CDR1 SGHDT and CDR2 YYEEEE come from the germline V gene. This CDR3 has 13 amino acids. The V end was cut by 0 bases, the J end by 9 bases, with 12 bases between. This CDR3 is CASSLGQGVSYTF. The CDR3 DNA sequence: TGTGCCAGCAGCTTGGGGCAGGGAGTGAGCTACACCTTC.

For this clonotype: This may come from a read error, since a much larger clone is one base off. V gene TRBV12-3 or TRBV12-4 combines with J gene TRBJ1-4, with no clear D. The CDR3 covers 16 residues. The DNA of the CDR3 is TGTGCCAGCAGTCCCGACCCTTCCCCAACTAATGAAAAACTGTCTTTT. Encoded protein: CASSPDPSPTNEKLSF.

This clonotype was counted a few times. CDR3 region: CASSLSGRDIQYF. For the CDR3, the DNA is TGTGCCAGCAGTTTATCCGGAAGAGACATTCAGTACTTC. The chain has TRBV12-3 or TRBV12-4 and TRBJ2-4; D uncertain. The CDR3 length is 13 residues. V shed 2 bases and J shed 8 bases, with 10 bases lying between them.

This sequence joins TRBV6-2 or TRBV6-3 and TRBJ2-5, with 7 bases fitting TRBD2. Germline CDR1 MNHEY, CDR2 SVGEGT. This CDR3 comprises 18 residues. Trimming at V came to 6 bases and at J to 8 bases, leaving 24 bases not matched to a gene. For the CDR3, the DNA is TGTGCCAGCAGCATCATCCGACCGCGGGGGACGATGAGAGATACCCAGTACTTC. Its protein is CASSIIRPRGTMRDTQYF.

The chain joins TRBV10-3 to TRBJ2-1; possible D gene TRBD1, 6 bases. Trimming took 10 bases from V and 2 from J, leaving 21 bases between them. Germline-derived CDR1 and CDR2 are ENHRY and SYGVKD. The CDR3 is 16 amino acids. The CDR3 spells CASKPWMTGTYNEQFF. The CDR3 nucleotides read TGTGCCAGCAAACCTTGGATGACAGGAACCTACAATGAGCAGTTCTTC.

Comment on this clonotype: An end of the junction does not agree with germline; a read error may underlie this. V is TRBV5-5 and J is TRBJ2-7, with 10 bases aligning to TRBD1. Germline assignment: CDR1 SGHKS and CDR2 YYEKEE (reference sequence). The CDR3 totals 17 residues. As DNA, the CDR3 is TGTGCCAGCAGCCTCAATTCTCCGGGACAGGGGTCCTCCGAGCAGTACTTC. Residues: CASSLNSPGQGSSEQYF. Based on the CDR3 plus reference TRBV5-5 and TRBJ2-7, the full variable domain is DAGVTQSPTHLIKTRGQQVTLRCSPISGHKSVSWYQQVLGQGPQFIFQYYEKEERGRGNFPDRFSARQFPNYSSELNVNALLLGDSALYLCASSLNSPGQGSSEQYFGPGTRLTVT.

This clonotype was picked up many times. The rearrangement joins TRBV11-2 to TRBJ2-5, with 10 bases identical to TRBD2. The germline V gene has CDR1 SGHAT and CDR2 FQNNGV. Germline trimming cut 5 bases from V and 5 bases from J; bases unmatched to any gene: 8. This CDR3 region has 15 residues. CDR3 region: CASSPQTSGWETQYF. The CDR3 DNA follows: TGTGCCAGCAGCCCACAGACTAGCGGGTGGGAGACCCAGTACTTC.

The V gene is TRBV29-1, the J gene TRBJ2-7; 10 bases line up with TRBD2. CDR1 and CDR2 (germline): SQVTM, ANQGSEA. The CDR3 contains 14 residues. After removal of 5 bases from V and 3 bases from J, the junction contained 7 bases not matched to a gene. For the CDR3, the DNA is TGCAGCGTTAAGGCGGGGACTAGCGACTACGAGCAGTACTTC. Translated: CSVKAGTSDYEQYF.

J is TRBJ2-1 and V is TRBV5-1; 10 bases fit TRBD1. Losses at the gene ends were 4 bases for V and 6 bases for J; bases not matched to a gene: 7. The CDR3 runs 15 residues. In germline, CDR1 is SGHRS, CDR2 YFSETQ. CDR3 protein: CASSDGQGVSNEQFF. The CDR3 DNA sequence: TGCGCCAGCAGCGACGGACAGGGGGTTAGCAATGAGCAGTTCTTC.

This clonotype was detected a few times. A read error may be the cause here, since a much bigger clone is one base away. The chain employs TRBV28 and TRBJ2-7; TRBD1 is a possible D gene (5 bases). The CDR3 totals 12 residues. Trimming removed 2 bases at V and 5 bases at J, with 7 bases between. Germline CDR1 is MDHEN and CDR2 is SYDVKM. For the CDR3, the DNA is TGTGCCAGCAGTTTAGGGGCGGACGAGCAGTACTTC. Translated: CASSLGADEQYF.

In this sample, this clonotype turned up many times. The chain joins TRBV7-9 to TRBJ1-4; 7 bases match TRBD1. Germline V lookup: CDR1 SEHNR, CDR2 FQNEAQ (reference sequence). There are 15 residues in the CDR3. Germline trimming cut 1 base from V and 10 bases from J; bases unmatched to any gene: 9. The CDR3 coding sequence is TGTGCCAGCAGCTTAGTCCCCCGACAGGGTGGAAAACTGTTTTTT. Translating gives CASSLVPRQGGKLFF.

Many counts were recorded for this clonotype. The chain joins TRBV6-1 to TRBJ2-7, with 11 bases that match TRBD1. Germline-derived CDR1 and CDR2 are MNHNS and SASEGT. The CDR3 spans 14 residues. With 4 bases clipped from V and 6 bases from J, the junction kept 5 bases outside the gene matches. CDR3 nucleotide sequence: TGTGCCAGCAGTGCCGGACAGGGGGCTGCCGAGCAGTACTTC. Protein: CASSAGQGAAEQYF.

This chain connects TRBV29-1 to TRBJ1-2, with a tentative D call TRBD1 (6 bases). V was cut by 5 bases and J by 7 bases, with 23 bases left in between. This CDR3 comprises 15 residues. Germline V CDR1 and CDR2: SQVTM, ANQGSEA. The CDR3 loop reads CSVTTSPQGLFGYTF. The DNA of the CDR3 is TGCAGCGTTACCACCTCGCCACAGGGATTGTTTGGCTACACCTTC.

This clonotype was detected ten times or more. This rearrangement joins TRBV28 to TRBJ2-7; 7 nucleotides line up with TRBD1. This CDR3 comprises 14 residues. Germline CDR1 and CDR2: MDHEN and SYDVKM. V lost 2 bases, J lost 3 bases, and 4 bases stayed unmatched. The CDR3 here is CASSLTGQVYEQYF. The DNA for the CDR3 is TGTGCCAGCAGTTTAACAGGACAGGTCTACGAGCAGTACTTC. Looking up the rest from reference TRBV28 and TRBJ2-7 gives the full variable domain: DVKVTQSSRYLVKRTGEKVFLECVQDMDHENMFWYRQDPGLGLRLIYFSYDVKMKEKGDIPEGYSVSREKKERFSLILESASTNQTSMYLCASSLTGQVYEQYFGPGTRLTVT.

This clonotype was recorded many times. The CDR3 DNA reads TGTGCCAGCAGCGGCGCGCGGTTCACTGAAGCTTTCTTT. Its protein product is CASSGARFTEAFF. The chain recombines TRBV13 with TRBJ1-1; D unresolved. Germline V lookup: CDR1 PRHDT, CDR2 FYEKMQ (reference sequence). The CDR3 loop spans 13 amino acids. Between the trimmed V and J ends, which lost 5 bases and 4 bases, there was a span of 11 bases.

The V gene is TRBV28, the J gene TRBJ2-7; TRBD2 aligns across 9 bases. V shed 6 bases, J shed 4 bases, and the junction held 10 bases outside the gene matches. The CDR3 length is 15 residues. The germline gives CDR1 MDHEN, CDR2 SYDVKM. The CDR3 DNA reads TGTGCCAGCAGGCGCCCGGGACTAGCAGATTACGAGCAGTACTTC. It specifies CASRRPGLADYEQYF. Full variable domain (outside the CDR3, taken from reference TRBV28 and TRBJ2-7): DVKVTQSSRYLVKRTGEKVFLECVQDMDHENMFWYRQDPGLGLRLIYFSYDVKMKEKGDIPEGYSVSREKKERFSLILESASTNQTSMYLCASRRPGLADYEQYFGPGTRLTVT.

At least ten counts were recorded for this clonotype. The genes are TRBV12-3 or TRBV12-4 and TRBJ2-2; TRBD2 matches 10 bases. Losses at the gene ends were 3 bases for V and 0 bases for J; bases not matched to a gene: 1. CDR3 length equals 16 residues. CDR3 nucleotides: TGTGCCAGCAGTTTGGGGACTAGCGCGAACACCGGGGAGCTGTTTTTT. It yields the protein CASSLGTSANTGELFF.

This clonotype was detected ten times or more. CDR3 in DNA: TGTGCCAGCTCGACCTTCGAGCAGTACTTC. Translated, it gives CASSTFEQYF. The chain links TRBV28 to TRBJ2-7; no definite D call. The CDR3 consists of 10 residues. The V end lost 8 bases, the J end lost 6 bases, and 8 bases lay between the germline ends. Germline V gene data show CDR1 as MDHEN and CDR2 as SYDVKM.

V and J are TRBV27 and TRBJ1-1; the D gene is possibly TRBD1 (6 bases). The V gene lost 3 bases and the J gene lost 0 bases, with 11 bases spanning the gap. Germline V gene data show CDR1 as MNHEY and CDR2 as SMNVEV (reference sequence). This CDR3 has 15 amino acids. The CDR3 bases are TGTGCCAGCAGTTTGGGGGCCACCATGAACACTGAAGCTTTCTTT. Translated: CASSLGATMNTEAFF.

The chain combines TRBV12-3 or TRBV12-4 with TRBJ2-3, with TRBD2 matching over 9 bases. The CDR3 contains 16 residues. Trimming took 5 bases from V and 2 from J; bases not matched to a gene: 8. The CDR3 here is CASSPSGLAFTDTQYF. The CDR3 DNA follows: TGTGCCAGCAGTCCCTCGGGACTAGCCTTCACAGATACGCAGTATTTT.

This clonotype was seen at least ten times. This chain uses TRBV12-3 or TRBV12-4 with TRBJ1-5; tentatively, D is TRBD1 (5 bases). Trimming took 6 bases from V and 0 from J, leaving 9 bases between them. There are 14 residues in the CDR3. This CDR3 reads CASSLDSSNQPQHF. CDR3 in DNA: TGTGCCAGCAGCCTAGACAGTAGCAATCAGCCCCAGCATTTT.

This clonotype was seen many times. This sequence joins TRBV2 and TRBJ1-1, with no clear D. The V end lost 7 bases, the J end lost 0 bases, and 9 bases lay between the germline ends. Germline loops: CDR1 SNHLY, CDR2 FYNNEI. The CDR3 has 13 amino acids. The CDR3 loop is CASTSDLNTEAFF. The CDR3 DNA is TGTGCCAGCACCTCGGACCTGAACACTGAAGCTTTCTTT.

As concerns this clonotype: A much larger clonotype is one base distant, so this may be a read error. CDR3 nucleotides: TGTGCCAGCAGTTTGGGCCAGGTGGAGGCCCAGTACTTC. The encoded protein is CASSLGQVEAQYF. V gene TRBV28 combines with J gene TRBJ2-5, with D perhaps matching TRBD2 (5 bases). This CDR3 is built from 13 residues. V was cut by 3 bases and J by 9 bases, with 14 bases left in between. Germline values: CDR1 MDHEN, CDR2 SYDVKM.

The table lists this clonotype with a few counts. The V and J genes are TRBV19 and TRBJ1-5, with a possible D match to TRBD1 (6 bases). Germline V gives CDR1 LNHDA, CDR2 SQIVND (reference sequence). Trimming took 7 bases from V and 0 from J, leaving 16 bases between them. The CDR3 runs 16 residues. DNA for the CDR3: TGTGCCAGTACCCAACGGACAGTTTATAGCAATCAGCCCCAGCATTTT. It codes for CASTQRTVYSNQPQHF.

This clonotype was recorded many times. One end of the junction is discordant with germline, which a read error may explain. Here the CDR3 DNA reads TGTGCCAGCAGCTTGGCCCCAGGGATGAACACTGAAGCTTTCTTT. It codes for CASSLAPGMNTEAFF. The chain uses TRBV5-1 and TRBJ1-1, with D perhaps matching TRBD1 (5 bases). CDR1 and CDR2 (germline): SGHRS, YFSETQ. This CDR3 comprises 15 residues.

This clonotype was observed at least ten times. The chain employs TRBV2 and TRBJ2-7; a weak D match, TRBD2 (6 bases). V lost 8 bases to trimming and J lost 1 base, with 18 bases between them. The CDR3 sequence is 15 residues long. Germline loops: CDR1 SNHLY, CDR2 FYNNEI. CDR3 loop: CASSLFGGASYEQYF. The CDR3 DNA reads as TGTGCCAGCTCACTGTTCGGCGGGGCATCCTACGAGCAGTACTTC.

This clonotype has just a few counts. The chain is built from TRBV4-1 and TRBJ1-2; TRBD1 agrees at 9 bases. CDR3 size: 15 residues. J lost 7 bases, V lost 2 bases, and 8 bases had no gene match. Germline V gives CDR1 MGHRA, CDR2 YSYEKL. The CDR3 DNA is TGCGCCAGCAGCCAACCCGGGACAGGGCTTTTTGGCTACACCTTC. It yields the protein CASSQPGTGLFGYTF.

V usage is TRBV5-1 and J usage is TRBJ2-1, with D maybe TRBD2 (6 bases). Deletions cut 0 bases from V and 6 bases from J, with 7 bases between. CDR1 SGHRS and CDR2 YFSETQ come from the germline V gene. The CDR3 loop spans 13 amino acids. The CDR3 bases are TGCGCCAGCAGCTTGGACGGGGGCAATGAGCAGTTCTTC. It is translated as CASSLDGGNEQFF.

The chain carries TRBV4-1 and TRBJ1-5; no firm D call. Trimming took off 1 base at V and 5 bases at J, with 6 bases between the two ends. From germline, CDR1 is MGHRA and CDR2 YSYEKL. The CDR3 has 13 amino acids. The chain's CDR3 is CASSQVRDQPQHF. For the CDR3, the DNA is TGCGCCAGCAGCCAAGTCCGAGATCAGCCCCAGCATTTT.

The chain links TRBV19 to TRBJ2-1; 7 bases line up with TRBD1. The CDR3 covers 12 residues. Germline assignment: CDR1 LNHDA and CDR2 SQIVND (reference sequence). J lost 11 bases, V lost 7 bases, and 8 bases had no gene match. Written as DNA, the CDR3 is TGTGCCAGTACTTATGGGGGACAGCAGCAGTTCTTC. As protein: CASTYGGQQQFF.